This entry lists 18 T cell receptor beta chains sequenced from one sample in a study of blood T cells in healthy people across ages. The use of a sample-barcoded 5' primer and a J-beta primer mix characterized a second PCR of roughly 6 to 11 cycles. TCRdb used MiXCR to reprocess the 5' RACE reads, holding one entry per CDR3 protein. The sample yields about 840,000 distinct CDR3 sequences, just under 30% seen once. The same specimen was also included in a second study, on T cells of mothers and their children.

Sequenced material: blood. All receptors derive from a woman between 35 and 50 years old in good health.

Note on this clonotype: This clone may be a read error of a much larger clone one base away. The chain joins TRBV7-2 to TRBJ2-5, with D hard to call. The CDR3 is 13 residues long. Germline V gene data show CDR1 as SGHTA and CDR2 as FQGNSA. V lost 5 bases and J lost 2, with 9 bases in between. The CDR3 nucleotides are TGTGCCAGCAGCGCCGCGAGGCAAGAGACCCAGTACTTC. It is translated as CASSAARQETQYF. Full variable domain (missing parts from reference TRBV7-2 and TRBJ2-5): GAGVSQSPSNKVTEKGKDVELRCDPISGHTALYWYRQSLGQGLEFLIYFQGNSAPDKSGLPSDRFSAERTGGSVSTLTIQRTQQEDSAVYLCASSAARQETQYFGPGTRLLVL.

This clonotype was detected a few times. The chain uses TRBV3-1 and TRBJ2-7, with TRBD2 matching over 11 bases. The CDR3 consists of 15 residues. Germline CDR1 LGHDT, CDR2 YNNKEL (reference sequence). V dropped 5 bases and J dropped 1; count of bases not matched to a gene: 4. The CDR3 DNA reads as TGTGCCAGCAGCTCTAGCGGGGGGCCATCCTACGAGCAGTACTTC. Its translation is CASSSSGGPSYEQYF.

This clonotype was counted ten times or more. The rearrangement joins TRBV9 to TRBJ2-5; 7 bases map to TRBD2. J gave up 1 base and V 0 bases, and 3 bases lay outside the gene matches. The CDR3 spans 15 residues. Germline assignment: CDR1 SGDLS and CDR2 YYNGEE. This CDR3 reads CASSVAGGFQETQYF. The CDR3 region has the DNA TGTGCCAGCAGCGTAGCGGGGGGTTTCCAAGAGACCCAGTACTTC. Together with reference TRBV9 and TRBJ2-5, the CDR3 gives the full variable domain: DSGVTQTPKHLITATGQRVTLRCSPRSGDLSVYWYQQSLDQGLQFLIQYYNGEERAKGNILERFSAQQFPDLHSELNLSSLELGDSALYFCASSVAGGFQETQYFGPGTRLLVL.

The chain uses TRBV20-1 and TRBJ2-1; 11 bases fit TRBD2. Germline V gene data show CDR1 as DFQATT and CDR2 as SNEGSKA (reference sequence). The CDR3 has 13 residues. J lost 8 bases, V lost 5 bases, and 5 bases had no gene match. CDR3 sequence (DNA): TGCAGTGCTTCTAGCGGGGGGTCATATGAGCAGTTCTTC. Encoded protein: CSASSGGSYEQFF.

This clonotype came up a few times. CDR3 loop: CASSKGRLSEAFF. The CDR3 DNA sequence: TGTGCCAGCAGCAAGGGGCGACTGTCTGAAGCTTTCTTT. This sequence joins TRBV21-1 and TRBJ1-1; the D call in the table, TRBD1, was not verified against the DNA. TRBV21-1 is recorded as a pseudogene. This CDR3 is built from 13 residues.

This clonotype has ten or more counts. The chain carries TRBV24-1 and TRBJ2-1; TRBD1 matches at 8 bases. J gave up 5 bases and V 3 bases, and 5 bases lay outside the gene matches. Germline V gives CDR1 KGHDR, CDR2 SFDVKD. There are 15 residues in the CDR3. The DNA of the CDR3 is TGTGCCACCAGTGATCCCAGGACAGGGAACAATGAGCAGTTCTTC. As protein: CATSDPRTGNNEQFF.

The chain couples TRBV5-5 to TRBJ1-5; weak D call: TRBD1 (5 bases). Per germline, CDR1 SGHKS and CDR2 YYEKEE (reference sequence). This CDR3 has 15 residues. V gave up 0 bases and J gave up 3 bases, with 10 bases separating them. The CDR3 DNA is TGTGCCAGCAGCTTGGTAGCAGGGACCAATCAGCCCCAGCATTTT. Encoded protein: CASSLVAGTNQPQHF.

The chain employs TRBV6-4 and TRBJ1-6; possibly TRBD1 for D (6 bases). Trimming cost V 0 bases and J 9 bases, with 12 bases left between them. The CDR3 length is 15 residues. The germline CDR1 and CDR2 sequences are MRHNA and SNTAGT. In DNA, the CDR3 is TGTGCCAGCAGTGACTCGGCGGGGGGCAGTTCACCCCTCCACTTT. Encoded protein: CASSDSAGGSSPLHF.

This clonotype was counted at least ten times. The gene calls are TRBV9 and TRBJ1-4; tentatively, D is TRBD1 (5 bases). V lost 3 bases and J 5 bases, leaving 14 bases between the germline ends. In germline, CDR1 is SGDLS, CDR2 YYNGEE. This CDR3 is built from 15 residues. Here the CDR3 reads CASSGSGTANEKLFF. CDR3 bases: TGTGCCAGCAGCGGATCCGGGACGGCGAATGAAAAACTGTTTTTT.

CDR3 bases: TGCGCCAGCAGCCAAGGGCCCGGAACGGGGACCGGGGAGCTGTTTTTT. Its protein is CASSQGPGTGTGELFF. The chain has TRBV4-1 and TRBJ2-2; a possible D gene is TRBD2 (5 bases). CDR3 length: 16 amino acids. Trimming left V 1 base short and J 5 bases short, with 14 bases between. CDR1 is MGHRA and CDR2 is YSYEKL in the germline V gene.

The CDR3 coding sequence is TGTGCCAGCAGCCCCTGGGGGAGGCTAGCGAGAAGCACAGATACGCAGTATTTT. Its translation is CASSPWGRLARSTDTQYF. V is TRBV7-2 and J is TRBJ2-3; TRBD2 might be the D (6 bases). Germline V gene lookup returns CDR1 SGHTA and CDR2 FQGNSA. There are 18 residues in the CDR3. V dropped 5 bases and J dropped 0 bases, with 21 bases sitting between them.

This clonotype was seen at least ten times. This chain connects TRBV9 to TRBJ2-3; tentatively, D is TRBD1 (5 bases). Trimming removed 4 bases at V and 4 bases at J, with 16 bases between. The length of the CDR3 is 15 residues. The germline V gene has CDR1 SGDLS and CDR2 YYNGEE. The CDR3 sequence is CASSPGRQSSDTQYF. The CDR3 DNA reads TGTGCCAGCAGCCCAGGTAGACAGTCCTCAGATACGCAGTATTTT.

This chain links TRBV3-1 with TRBJ1-5; no firm D call. V was shortened by 4 bases and J by 5 bases, with 9 bases between the two germline ends. The CDR3 covers 13 residues. Germline CDR1 and CDR2: LGHDT and YNNKEL (reference sequence). Here the CDR3 reads CASSPADDQPQHF. CDR3 nucleotides: TGTGCCAGCAGCCCCGCGGACGATCAGCCCCAGCATTTT.

V is TRBV7-9 and J is TRBJ2-4, with D uncertain. Trimming shortened V by 5 bases and J by 0 bases, and 11 bases separated the two germline ends. Germline V gene data show CDR1 as SEHNR and CDR2 as FQNEAQ (reference sequence). There are 15 residues in the CDR3. The CDR3 is CASSPTLGAKNIQYF. CDR3 nucleotides: TGTGCCAGCAGCCCGACCCTCGGAGCCAAAAACATTCAGTACTTC.

A word on this clonotype: A read error may account for a junction end that differs from germline. Here the CDR3 DNA reads TGTGCCAGCAGCTTAAGGCTAGGGGATGGCCACACCTTC. Encoded protein: CASSLRLGDGHTF. The rearrangement uses TRBV7-2 and TRBJ1-2; D may be TRBD1 (5 bases). The germline gives CDR1 SGHTA, CDR2 FQGNSA. This CDR3 has 13 residues.

Ten or more counts support this clonotype. This rearrangement joins TRBV10-3 to TRBJ2-7; D might be TRBD1 (5 bases). V lost 6 bases and J lost 2, with 11 bases in between. Germline V gives CDR1 ENHRY, CDR2 SYGVKD. The CDR3 loop spans 13 amino acids. DNA for the CDR3: TGTGCCATCAGGCCGACAGAAGCCTACGAGCAGTACTTC. Its translation is CAIRPTEAYEQYF.

With regard to this clonotype: It may be a read error: a sequence one base away is much more abundant. The chain links TRBV7-2 to TRBJ2-3, with no clear D. Trimming left V 6 bases short and J 1 base short, with 8 bases between. The length of the CDR3 is 13 residues. The V gene's germline CDR1 is SGHTA and CDR2 FQGNSA. For the CDR3, the DNA is TGTGCCAGCAGGTTTACAGGCACAGATACGCAGTATTTT. Protein sequence: CASRFTGTDTQYF.

The J gene is TRBJ1-1, the V gene TRBV10-3, with TRBD1 as a possible D gene (5 bases). V was trimmed by 7 bases and J by 3 bases, leaving 15 bases between them. From germline, CDR1 is ENHRY and CDR2 SYGVKD. The CDR3 contains 14 residues. Here the CDR3 DNA reads TGTGCCATCATGGGGACGGGCTCGGACACTGAAGCTTTCTTT. Translated, it gives CAIMGTGSDTEAFF.